This T cell receptor (beta chain) was sequenced during a study of T-cell memory formation after mild COVID-19. Study background: TCR clusters were mostly donor specific.

With respect to this clonotype: Its matching antigen is unknown.

TCRdb fed the 5' RACE reads into MiXCR, producing one record per CDR3 protein. The sample lists hundreds of thousands of distinct CDR3 sequences, less than 25% occurring once. Study-wide points: Nothing confirmed that second-wave clones peaking on day 37 were specific for SARS-CoV-2. Clones shrinking from day 15 to 85 showed even CD4/CD8 mixes; later expanders tilted CD4+. CD4+ clones that contracted lay mainly in CM and EM; CD8+ ones lay in EMRA.

The CDR3 is 15 residues long. From germline, CDR1 is SGHTA and CDR2 FQGNSA. V shed 4 bases and J 6 bases; nucleotides not matched to a gene: 10. The receptor comes from an adult woman who had mild COVID-19 (a few samples of this study predate the infection). Cell type and time point are not known. Sequenced: PBMCs or a T cell subset sorted from them (not recorded which). V is TRBV7-2 and J is TRBJ2-3, with TRBD2 identical over 7 bases. The CDR3 here is CASSSQAGSRDTQYF. The CDR3 DNA reads TGTGCCAGCAGCTCGCAAGCGGGGTCTCGGGATACGCAGTATTTT.